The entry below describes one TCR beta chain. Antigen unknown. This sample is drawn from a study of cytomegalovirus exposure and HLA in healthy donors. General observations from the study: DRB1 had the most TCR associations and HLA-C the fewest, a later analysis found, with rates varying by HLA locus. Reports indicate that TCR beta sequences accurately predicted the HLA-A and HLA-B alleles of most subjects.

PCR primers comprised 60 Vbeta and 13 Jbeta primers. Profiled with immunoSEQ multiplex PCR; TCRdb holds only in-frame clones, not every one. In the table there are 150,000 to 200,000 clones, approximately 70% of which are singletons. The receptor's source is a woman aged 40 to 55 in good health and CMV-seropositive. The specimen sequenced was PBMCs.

The CDR3 protein is CASSTAGGAGGYTF. Here the CDR3 DNA reads TGTGCCAGCAGCACCGCCGGGGGGGCAGGTGGCTACACCTTC. The V call is TRBV7-3, the J call TRBJ1-2; perhaps TRBD1 as D (6 bases). Trimming took off 5 bases at V and 7 bases at J, with 17 bases between the two ends. Germline V gene lookup returns CDR1 SGHTA and CDR2 FQGTGA. The CDR3 totals 14 residues.